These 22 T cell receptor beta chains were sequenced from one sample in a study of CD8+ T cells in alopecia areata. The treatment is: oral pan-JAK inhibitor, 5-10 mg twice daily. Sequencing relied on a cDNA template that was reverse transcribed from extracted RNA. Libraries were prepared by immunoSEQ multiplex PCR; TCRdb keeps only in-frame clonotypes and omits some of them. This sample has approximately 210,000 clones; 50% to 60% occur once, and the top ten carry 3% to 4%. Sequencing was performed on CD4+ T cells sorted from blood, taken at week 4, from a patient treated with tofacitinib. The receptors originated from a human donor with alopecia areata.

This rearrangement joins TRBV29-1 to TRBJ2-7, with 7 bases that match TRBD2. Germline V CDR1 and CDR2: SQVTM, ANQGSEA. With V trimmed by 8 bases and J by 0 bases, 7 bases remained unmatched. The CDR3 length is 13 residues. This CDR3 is CSPCGGSSYEQYF. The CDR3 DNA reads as TGCAGCCCCTGCGGCGGGAGCTCCTACGAGCAGTACTTC.

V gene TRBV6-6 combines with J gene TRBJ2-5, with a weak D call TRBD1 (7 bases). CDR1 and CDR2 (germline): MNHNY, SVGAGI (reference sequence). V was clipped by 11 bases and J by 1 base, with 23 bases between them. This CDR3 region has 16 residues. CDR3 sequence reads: CASTGGGRGLQETQYF. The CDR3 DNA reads TGTGCCTCTACCGGAGGGGGCCGGGGCCTCCAAGAGACCCAGTACTTC.

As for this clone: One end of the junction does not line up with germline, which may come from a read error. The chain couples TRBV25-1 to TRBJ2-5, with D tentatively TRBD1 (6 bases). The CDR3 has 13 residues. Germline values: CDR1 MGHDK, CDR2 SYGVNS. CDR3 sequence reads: CASSHPGQGTQYF. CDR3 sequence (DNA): TGTGCCAGCAGCCATCCGGGACAAGGGACCCAGTACTTC.

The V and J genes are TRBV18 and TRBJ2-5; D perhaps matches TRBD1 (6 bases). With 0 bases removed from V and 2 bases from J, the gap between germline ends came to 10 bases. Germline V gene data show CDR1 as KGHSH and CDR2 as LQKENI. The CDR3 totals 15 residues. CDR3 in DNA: TGTGCCAGCTCACCACCAGCAGGACAGCAAGAGACCCAGTACTTC. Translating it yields CASSPPAGQQETQYF.

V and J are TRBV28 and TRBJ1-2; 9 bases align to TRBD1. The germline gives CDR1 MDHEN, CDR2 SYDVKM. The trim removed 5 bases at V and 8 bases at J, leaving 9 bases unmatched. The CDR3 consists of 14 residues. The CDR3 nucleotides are TGTGCCAGCAGTGGAACTGGACAGGGGAACGGCTACACCTTC. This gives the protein CASSGTGQGNGYTF.

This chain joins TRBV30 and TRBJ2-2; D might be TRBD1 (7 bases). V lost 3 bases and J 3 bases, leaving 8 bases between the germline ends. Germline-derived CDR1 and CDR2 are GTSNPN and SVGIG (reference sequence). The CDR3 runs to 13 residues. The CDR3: CAWSRGDTGELFF. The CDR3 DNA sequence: TGTGCCTGGAGCAGGGGGGACACCGGGGAGCTGTTTTTT.

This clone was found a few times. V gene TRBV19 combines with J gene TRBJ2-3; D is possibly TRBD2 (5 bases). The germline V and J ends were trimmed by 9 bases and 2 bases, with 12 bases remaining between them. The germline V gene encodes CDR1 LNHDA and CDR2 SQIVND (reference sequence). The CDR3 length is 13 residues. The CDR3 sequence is CASRVRDTDTQYF. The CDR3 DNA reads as TGTGCCAGCCGGGTGAGGGACACAGATACGCAGTATTTT. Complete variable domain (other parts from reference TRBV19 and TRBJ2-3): DGGITQSPKYLFRKEGQNVTLSCEQNLNHDAMYWYRQDPGQGLRLIYYSQIVNDFQKGDIAEGYSVSREKKESFPLTVTSAQKNPTAFYLCASRVRDTDTQYFGPGTRLTVL.

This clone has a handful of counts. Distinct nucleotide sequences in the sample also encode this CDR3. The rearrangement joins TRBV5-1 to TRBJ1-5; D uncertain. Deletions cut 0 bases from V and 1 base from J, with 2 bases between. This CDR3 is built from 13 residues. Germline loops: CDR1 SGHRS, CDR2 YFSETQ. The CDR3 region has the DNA TGCGCCAGCAGCTTGGACAGCAATCAGCCCCAGCATTTT. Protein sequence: CASSLDSNQPQHF.

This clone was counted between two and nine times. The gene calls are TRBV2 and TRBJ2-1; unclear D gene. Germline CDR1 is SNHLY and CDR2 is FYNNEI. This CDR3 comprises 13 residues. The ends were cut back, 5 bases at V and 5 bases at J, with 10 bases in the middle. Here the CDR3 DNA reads TGTGCCAGCAGTCCGAATCTAGACAATGAGCAGTTCTTC. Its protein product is CASSPNLDNEQFF. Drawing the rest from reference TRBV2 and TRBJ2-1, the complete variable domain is EPEVTQTPSHQVTQMGQEVILRCVPISNHLYFYWYRQILGQKVEFLVSFYNNEISEKSEIFDDQFSVERPDGSNFTLKIRSTKLEDSAMYFCASSPNLDNEQFFGPGTRLTVL.

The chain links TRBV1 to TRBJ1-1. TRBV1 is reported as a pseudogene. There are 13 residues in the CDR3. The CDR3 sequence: CTSSVEGWTEAFF. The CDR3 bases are TGCACCAGCAGCGTAGAGGGGTGGACTGAAGCTTTCTTT.

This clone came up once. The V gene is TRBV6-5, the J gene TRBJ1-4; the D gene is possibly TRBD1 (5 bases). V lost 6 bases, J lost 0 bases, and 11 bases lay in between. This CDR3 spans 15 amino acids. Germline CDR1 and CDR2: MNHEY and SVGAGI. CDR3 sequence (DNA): TGTGCCAGCAGCCCAGGGCTGGCAACTAATGAAAAACTGTTTTTT. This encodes CASSPGLATNEKLFF.

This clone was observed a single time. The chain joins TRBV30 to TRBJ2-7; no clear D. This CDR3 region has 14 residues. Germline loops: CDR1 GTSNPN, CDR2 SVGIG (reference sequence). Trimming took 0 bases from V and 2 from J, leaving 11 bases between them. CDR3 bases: TGTGCCTGGAGTGTTGGTGGGGTAACCTACGAGCAGTACTTC. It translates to CAWSVGGVTYEQYF.

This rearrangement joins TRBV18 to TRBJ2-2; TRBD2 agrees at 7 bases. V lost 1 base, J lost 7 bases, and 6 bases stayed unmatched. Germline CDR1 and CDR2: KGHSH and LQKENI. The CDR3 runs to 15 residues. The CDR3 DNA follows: TGTGCCAGCTCACCACGACGGGGGGACGGCGGGGAGCTGTTTTTT. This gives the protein CASSPRRGDGGELFF.

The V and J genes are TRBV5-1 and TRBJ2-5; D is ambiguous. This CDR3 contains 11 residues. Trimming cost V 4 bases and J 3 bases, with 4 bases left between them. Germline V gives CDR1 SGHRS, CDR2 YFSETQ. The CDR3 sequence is CASSVKETQYF. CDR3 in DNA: TGCGCCAGCAGCGTTAAAGAGACCCAGTACTTC.

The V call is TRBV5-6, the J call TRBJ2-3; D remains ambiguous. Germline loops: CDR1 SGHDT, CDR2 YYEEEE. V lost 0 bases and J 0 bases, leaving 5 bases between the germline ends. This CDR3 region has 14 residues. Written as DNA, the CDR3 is TGTGCCAGCAGCTTGGAGAAGAGCACAGATACGCAGTATTTT. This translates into CASSLEKSTDTQYF.

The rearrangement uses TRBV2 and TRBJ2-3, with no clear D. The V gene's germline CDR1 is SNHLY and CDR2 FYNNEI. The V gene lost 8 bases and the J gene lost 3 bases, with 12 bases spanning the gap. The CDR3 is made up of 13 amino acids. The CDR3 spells CASCMPTTDTQYF. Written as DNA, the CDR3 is TGTGCCAGCTGTATGCCGACAACAGATACGCAGTATTTT. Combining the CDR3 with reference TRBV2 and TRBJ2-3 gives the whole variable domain EPEVTQTPSHQVTQMGQEVILRCVPISNHLYFYWYRQILGQKVEFLVSFYNNEISEKSEIFDDQFSVERPDGSNFTLKIRSTKLEDSAMYFCASCMPTTDTQYFGPGTRLTVL.

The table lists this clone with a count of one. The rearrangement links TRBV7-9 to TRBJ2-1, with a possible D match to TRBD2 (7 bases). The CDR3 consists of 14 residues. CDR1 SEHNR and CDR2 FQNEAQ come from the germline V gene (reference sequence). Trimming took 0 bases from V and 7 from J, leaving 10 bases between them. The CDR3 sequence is CASSLAGGQNEQFF. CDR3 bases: TGTGCCAGCAGCTTAGCGGGGGGGCAAAATGAGCAGTTCTTC.

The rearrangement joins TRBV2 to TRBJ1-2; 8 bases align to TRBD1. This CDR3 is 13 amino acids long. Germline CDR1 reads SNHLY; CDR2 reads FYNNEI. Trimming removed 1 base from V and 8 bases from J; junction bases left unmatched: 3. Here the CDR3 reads CASSEGRGHGYTF. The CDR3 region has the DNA TGTGCCAGCAGTGAAGGCAGGGGGCACGGCTACACCTTC.

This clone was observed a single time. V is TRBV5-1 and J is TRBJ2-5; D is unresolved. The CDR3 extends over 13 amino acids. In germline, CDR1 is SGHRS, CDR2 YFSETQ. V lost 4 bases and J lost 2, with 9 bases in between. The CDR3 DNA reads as TGCGCCAGCAGCCAGAGAATTCAAGAGACCCAGTACTTC. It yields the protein CASSQRIQETQYF.

The CDR3 spells CASSLPAPVTQYF. The CDR3 region has the DNA TGTGCCAGCAGTTTGCCAGCACCTGTGACCCAGTACTTC. This chain links TRBV28 with TRBJ2-5; D remains ambiguous. The V end lost 3 bases, the J end lost 7 bases, and 12 bases lay between the germline ends. Germline values: CDR1 MDHEN, CDR2 SYDVKM. This CDR3 comprises 13 residues.

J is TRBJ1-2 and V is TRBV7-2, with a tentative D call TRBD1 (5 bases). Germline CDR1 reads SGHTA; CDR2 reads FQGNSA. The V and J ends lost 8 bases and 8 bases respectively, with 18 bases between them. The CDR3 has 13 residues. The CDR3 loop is CASGVWGLGGYTF. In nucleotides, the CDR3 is TGTGCCAGCGGCGTATGGGGACTGGGGGGCTACACCTTC.

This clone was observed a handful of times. CDR3 in DNA: TGCGCCAGCAGCCCGTTACAGGGGGCTTTTGGCTACACCTTC. Translated: CASSPLQGAFGYTF. The chain recombines TRBV4-1 with TRBJ1-2; 9 bases map to TRBD1. The ends lost 4 bases at V and 7 bases at J; junction bases unmatched: 7. Germline-derived CDR1 and CDR2 are MGHRA and YSYEKL. CDR3 length: 14 amino acids.